This T cell receptor beta chain was identified during a study of shared clonotypes between healthy human individuals. Regarding the study as a whole: Naive subsets, compared against memory subsets, generally had larger estimated richness values. The low donor count limited represented genetic and exposure-history diversity.

V was trimmed by 2 bases and J by 4 bases, leaving 20 bases between them. The CDR3 is 17 residues long. The V gene's germline CDR1 is MNHEY and CDR2 SMNVEV (reference sequence). Subsets obtained from CD4+ cells comprised CD45RA+ naive and CD45RA-negative memory cells. The method was immunoSEQ multiplex PCR; TCRdb's version includes in-frame clones alone and lacks a portion of them. The sample holds under 2.5 million clones, 85% to 95% seen once. This clone appeared a single time. As yet, its antigen is unknown. The genes are TRBV27 and TRBJ1-1, with D possibly matching TRBD1 (5 bases). The specimen sequenced was naive CD4+ T cells from PBMCs. Subset meaning: CD45RA+ positively selected. This receptor was obtained from a young man in good health. Some clones in this sample may be carry-over from other donors' samples. CDR3 sequence reads: CASSLRTGGGTSTEAFF. For the CDR3, the DNA is TGTGCCAGCAGTTTAAGGACGGGCGGGGGGACCTCCACTGAAGCTTTCTTT.